This T cell receptor beta chain was retrieved from a study of blood T cell repertoires in COVID-19 (TCRdb year 2020). Regarding the research as a whole: Samples from collaborators originated in the United States, Italy and Spain and spanned both the acute and convalescent phases of COVID-19. The dataset comprised deeply sampled blood TCRbeta repertoires from subjects exposed to, actively infected with, or recovered from COVID-19. The material from the prospective study consisted of cDNA or gDNA derived from T cells, B-cell-depleted T cells, or PBMCs. Where HLA class I and class II types were available, the types were taken from metadata supplied by the sample provider, not from assay-based typing. The samples were drawn from two sources: the first 160 participants of the ongoing ImmuneRACE study, and fewer than 1,500 subjects contributed by 6 global collaborators. A de-identified subject ID, COVID-19 status, age in years and sex were almost always included in the sample metadata. The repertoires were made available in a free public database intended to serve as a resource for research on the immune response to SARS-CoV-2.

Only a few counts were recorded for this clone. Its antigen is not yet known. There are no base qualities to consult, and no much larger clone falls within one base. Each collaborating institution followed its own protocols to collect whole blood in K2EDTA tubes. Collaborator samples were shipped for TCRbeta analysis as frozen whole blood, isolated PBMCs, or DNA extracted from either sample type. CDR1 and CDR2 (MNHEY, SVGAGI) derive from the germline V gene. The trim is 7 bases for V and 3 bases for J, with a gap of 13 bases between the germline ends. From cysteine to phenylalanine, the CDR3 is 14 amino acids long. This entry keeps only the CDR3 DNA: 42 bases, framed from base 1. TCRbeta CDR3 regions were amplified from genomic DNA by means of the immunoSEQ Assay, a bias-controlled multiplex PCR. The original methods were these. Within the assay, amplification of reference gene primers was used to estimate how many nucleated cells each sample contained. To quantify the absolute abundance of each unique TCRbeta CDR3 rearrangement, sequence reads were collapsed and filtered. For each sample, productive Simpson clonality was calculated as the square root of Simpson's diversity index across productive rearrangements. TCRdb provides this immuneACCESS table in a form limited to in-frame rearrangements. Some clones are lacking; in checked studies, under half of them reflect an unresolved V gene, and why the rest are absent is not known. That table furnishes V, J and clone size, whereas the DNA furnished D and trimming. The sample contains roughly 76,000 clones, 75% of them found a single time. Clones ranked in the top ten supply around 21% of the sample.

Overall study results and their limits: The quantity of clinical and demographic metadata differed by source and by participant and was supplied without curation.

Sequenced material: peripheral blood. The sequence came from a man between 65 and 85 years old with acute or convalescent COVID-19. Recombination linked TRBV6-5 to TRBJ1-5; the D gene is not confidently resolved. In nucleotides, the sequence is TGTGCCAGCATGATCGGGAGTTTCAATCAGCCCCAGCATTTT. Translated, it gives CASMIGSFNQPQHF.